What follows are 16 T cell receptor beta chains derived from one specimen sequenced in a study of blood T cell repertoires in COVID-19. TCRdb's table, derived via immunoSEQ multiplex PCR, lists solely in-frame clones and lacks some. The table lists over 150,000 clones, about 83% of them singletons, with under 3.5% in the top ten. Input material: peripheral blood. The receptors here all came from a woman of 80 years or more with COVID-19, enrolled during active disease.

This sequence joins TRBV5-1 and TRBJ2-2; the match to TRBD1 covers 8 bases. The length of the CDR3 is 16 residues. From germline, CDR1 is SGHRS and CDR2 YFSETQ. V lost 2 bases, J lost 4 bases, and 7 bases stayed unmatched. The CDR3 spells CASSLAPTGVTGELFF. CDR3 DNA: TGCGCCAGCAGCTTAGCCCCGACAGGGGTCACCGGGGAGCTGTTTTTT.

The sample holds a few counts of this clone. CDR3 nucleotides: TGTGCCTCTCGCTCGGGGTTCCATGGCTACACCTTC. Amino acids: CASRSGFHGYTF. The genes are TRBV30 and TRBJ1-2, with no clear D. CDR1 and CDR2 (germline): GTSNPN, SVGIG (reference sequence). There are 12 residues in the CDR3. Trimming shortened V by 7 bases and J by 6 bases, and 15 bases separated the two germline ends.

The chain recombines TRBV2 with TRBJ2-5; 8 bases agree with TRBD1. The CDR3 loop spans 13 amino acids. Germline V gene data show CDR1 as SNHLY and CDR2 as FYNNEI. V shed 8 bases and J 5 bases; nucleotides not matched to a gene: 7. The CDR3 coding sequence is TGTGCCAGCGACTGGACAGGGATTGAGACCCAGTACTTC. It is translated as CASDWTGIETQYF.

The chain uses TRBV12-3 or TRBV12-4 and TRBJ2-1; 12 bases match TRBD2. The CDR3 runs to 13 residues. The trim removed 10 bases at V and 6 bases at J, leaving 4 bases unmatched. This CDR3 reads CATRTSGINEQFF. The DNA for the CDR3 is TGTGCCACCAGGACTAGCGGGATCAATGAGCAGTTCTTC.

The CDR3 region has the DNA TGCGCCAGCAGCTTGGCCTACTCCTATGGCTACACCTTC. Its protein is CASSLAYSYGYTF. The gene calls are TRBV5-1 and TRBJ1-2; no definite D call. The V gene's germline CDR1 is SGHRS and CDR2 YFSETQ. The CDR3 has 13 residues. V was pared by 0 bases and J by 4 bases, with 7 bases between.

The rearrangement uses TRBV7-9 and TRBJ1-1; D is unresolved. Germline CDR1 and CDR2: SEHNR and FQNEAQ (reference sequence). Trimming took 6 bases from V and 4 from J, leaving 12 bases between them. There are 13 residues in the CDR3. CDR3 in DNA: TGTGCCAGCAGTCGTGAGGTGGGCACTGAAGCTTTCTTT. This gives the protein CASSREVGTEAFF. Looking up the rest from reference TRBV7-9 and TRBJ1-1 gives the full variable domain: DTGVSQNPRHKITKRGQNVTFRCDPISEHNRLYWYRQTLGQGPEFLTYFQNEAQLEKSRLLSDRFSAERPKGSFSTLEIQRTEQGDSAMYLCASSREVGTEAFFGQGTRLTVV.

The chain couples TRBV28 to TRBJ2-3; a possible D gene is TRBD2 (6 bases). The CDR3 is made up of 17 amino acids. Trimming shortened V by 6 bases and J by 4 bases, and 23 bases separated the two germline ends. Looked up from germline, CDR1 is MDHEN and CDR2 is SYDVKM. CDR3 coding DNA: TGTGCCAGCAGCCGATTCCCGGGACTTATAGGTGCAGATACGCAGTATTTT. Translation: CASSRFPGLIGADTQYF.

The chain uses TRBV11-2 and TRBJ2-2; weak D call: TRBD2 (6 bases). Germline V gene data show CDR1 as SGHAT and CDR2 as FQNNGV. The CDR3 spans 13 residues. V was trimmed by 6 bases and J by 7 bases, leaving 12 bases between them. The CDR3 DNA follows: TGTGCCAGCAGACTTGCGGGGCACGGGGAGCTGTTTTTT. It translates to CASRLAGHGELFF. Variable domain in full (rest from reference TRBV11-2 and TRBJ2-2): EAGVAQSPRYKIIEKRQSVAFWCNPISGHATLYWYQQILGQGPKLLIQFQNNGVVDDSQLPKDRFSAERLKGVDSTLKIQPAKLEDSAVYLCASRLAGHGELFFGEGSRLTVL.

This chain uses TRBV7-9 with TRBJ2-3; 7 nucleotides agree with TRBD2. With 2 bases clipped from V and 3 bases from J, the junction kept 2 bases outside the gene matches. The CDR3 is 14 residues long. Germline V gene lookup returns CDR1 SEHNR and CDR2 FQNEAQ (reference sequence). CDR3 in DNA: TGTGCCAGCAGCTTACACGGGGGGACAGATACGCAGTATTTT. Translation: CASSLHGGTDTQYF.

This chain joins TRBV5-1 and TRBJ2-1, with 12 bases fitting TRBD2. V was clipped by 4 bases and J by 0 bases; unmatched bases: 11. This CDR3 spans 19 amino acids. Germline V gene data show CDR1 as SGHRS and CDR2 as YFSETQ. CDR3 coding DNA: TGCGCCAGCAGCCATCTGTCACTAGCGGGAGGAAGCTCCTACAATGAGCAGTTCTTC. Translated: CASSHLSLAGGSSYNEQFF.

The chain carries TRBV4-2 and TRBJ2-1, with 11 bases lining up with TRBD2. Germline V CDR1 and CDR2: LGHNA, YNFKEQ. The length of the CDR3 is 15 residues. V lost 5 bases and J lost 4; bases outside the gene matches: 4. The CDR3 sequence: CASSSLAGGYNEQFF. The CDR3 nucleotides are TGTGCCAGCAGCTCCCTAGCGGGGGGTTACAATGAGCAGTTCTTC.

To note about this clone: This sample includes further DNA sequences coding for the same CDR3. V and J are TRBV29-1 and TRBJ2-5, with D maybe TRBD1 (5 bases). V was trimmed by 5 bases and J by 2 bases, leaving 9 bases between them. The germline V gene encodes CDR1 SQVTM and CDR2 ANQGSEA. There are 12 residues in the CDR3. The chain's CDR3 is CSVTGGQETQYF. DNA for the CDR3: TGCAGCGTTACAGGCGGACAAGAGACCCAGTACTTC.

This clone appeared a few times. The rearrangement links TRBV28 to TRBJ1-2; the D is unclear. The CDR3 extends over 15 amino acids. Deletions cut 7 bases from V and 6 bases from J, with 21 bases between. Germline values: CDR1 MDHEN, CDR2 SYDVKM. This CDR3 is CASKPRTERRDGYTF. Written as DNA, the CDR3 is TGTGCCAGCAAACCTCGGACGGAAAGGAGGGATGGCTACACCTTC.

CDR3 DNA sequence: TGTGCCAGCAGATCTACAGGGCGGATCACTGAAGCTTTCTTT. This gives the protein CASRSTGRITEAFF. V and J are TRBV28 and TRBJ1-1; TRBD1 is a possible D gene (6 bases). Germline V gene sequence: CDR1 MDHEN, CDR2 SYDVKM. This CDR3 spans 14 amino acids. V gave up 6 bases and J gave up 4 bases, with 15 bases separating them.

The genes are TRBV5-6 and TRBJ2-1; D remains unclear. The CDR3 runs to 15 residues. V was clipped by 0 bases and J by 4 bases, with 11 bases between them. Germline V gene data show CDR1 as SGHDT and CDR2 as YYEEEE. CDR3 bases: TGTGCCAGCAGCTTGGGACTGCCGATATACAATGAGCAGTTCTTC. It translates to CASSLGLPIYNEQFF. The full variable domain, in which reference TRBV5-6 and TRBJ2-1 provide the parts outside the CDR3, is DAGVTQSPTHLIKTRGQQVTLRCSPKSGHDTVSWYQQALGQGPQFIFQYYEEEERQRGNFPDRFSGHQFPNYSSELNVNALLLGDSALYLCASSLGLPIYNEQFFGPGTRLTVL.

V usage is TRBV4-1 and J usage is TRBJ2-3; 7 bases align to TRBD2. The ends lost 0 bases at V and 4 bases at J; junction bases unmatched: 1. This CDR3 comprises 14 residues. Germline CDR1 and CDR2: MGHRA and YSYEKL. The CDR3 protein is CASSQDGLADTQYF. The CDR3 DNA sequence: TGCGCCAGCAGCCAAGACGGACTAGCAGATACGCAGTATTTT.